This record covers a single T cell receptor beta chain. No antigen is known for it. The data are from a study of graft-versus-host responses after intestinal transplantation. Sequencing was performed with immunoSEQ multiplex PCR; in TCRdb, only in-frame clones are kept and a portion is missing. The table has about 39,000 clones, roughly 95% seen once. Germline V gives CDR1 SEHNR, CDR2 FQNEAQ (reference sequence). The ends lost 6 bases at V and 3 bases at J; junction bases unmatched: 4. The CDR3 is 13 amino acids. Broader study findings: Patients with graft-donor T cell macrochimerism had high graft-versus-host to host-versus-graft clonal ratios in allografts.

The rearrangement uses TRBV7-9 and TRBJ2-7; 8 bases are shared with TRBD1. The source was unstimulated CD8+ T cells sorted from spleen or lymph node cells, collected before transplant. This TCR was recovered from a human donor who was the organ donor for an intestinal transplant. The CDR3 loop is CASSSTGGYEQYF. Here the CDR3 DNA reads TGTGCCAGCAGTTCCACAGGGGGCTACGAGCAGTACTTC.